This T cell receptor (beta chain) came from a study of T cells expressing NK-cell markers. Overall study: Sorted T-cell subsets CD3+CD56+NKG2C+, CD3+CD56+NKG2C- and CD3+CD56-NKG2C+ were TCR beta-sequenced. Regarding the study as a whole: HCMV specificity was not established for the expanded NKG2C+ T cell clones. There were a few donors in whom these clonotypes also led the CD3+CD56-NKG2C+ fraction. The study found dominant NKG2C+ clonotypes at about 1.0-7.0% of CD8+ T cells in over 5 donors.

As concerns this clonotype: Antigen specificity is unknown.

TCRdb re-analyzed the 5' RACE reads; it lists each CDR3 protein once, without DNA. Reported are hundreds of thousands of distinct CDR3 sequences; the ten largest clones contain 5.2%. The CDR3 loop spans 16 amino acids. The germline V gene has CDR1 SGHRS and CDR2 YFSETQ. This clonotype originated in a man aged 18 to 69 in good health. V is TRBV5-1 and J is TRBJ2-5; TCRdb returns TRBD1, unconfirmable since there is no DNA. Sequenced sample: blood T cells: a sorted CD56 or NKG2C T cell subset, CD4+ or CD8+ T cells, or bulk PBMC T cells (not recorded which). CDR3 in amino acids: CASRISFGDPQETQYF.